This entry describes one T cell receptor (beta chain). These data are taken from a study of blood T cell repertoires in COVID-19. Study-wide context: Italy, Spain and the United States were the sources of the convalescent and acute COVID-19 samples.

Authors' processing steps: Using reference gene primer amplification, nucleated cell counts were estimated. The table came from immunoSEQ multiplex PCR; TCRdb's copy has only in-frame clones and leaves some out. From that table come the V and J calls and clone size; the DNA was used to work out D and trimming. The sample lists about 200,000 clones; around 90% were seen once. The CDR3 covers 13 residues. Trimming removed 3 bases from V and 2 bases from J; junction bases left unmatched: 1. Germline V gives CDR1 MNHNS, CDR2 SASEGT. Sequences were obtained from peripheral blood. The sequence was collected from a man between 60 and 75 years old with acute or convalescent COVID-19. The chain joins TRBV6-1 to TRBJ2-7; TRBD1 agrees at 7 bases. This CDR3 is CASSETGTYEQYF. CDR3 DNA: TGTGCCAGCAGTGAGACAGGGACCTACGAGCAGTACTTC.